This T cell receptor (beta chain) was captured in a study of cytomegalovirus exposure and HLA in healthy donors. A remark on this clone: What it recognizes is unknown.

Study conclusions and caveats: Within the approximately 130 validation repertoires, first-cohort TCR clusters tended to co-occur, according to a later analysis. The study put around 180 TCR beta chains on its list as cytomegalovirus-associated. The classifier reportedly diagnosed cytomegalovirus status with high specificity and sensitivity.

Generated by immunoSEQ multiplex PCR, the TCRdb table keeps only in-frame clones and is missing some. The data contain around 150,000 clones, about 90% of them singletons. Germline V gives CDR1 DFQATT, CDR2 SNEGSKA (reference sequence). V was clipped by 7 bases and J by 11 bases; unmatched bases: 11. This CDR3 has 11 residues. V and J are TRBV20-1 and TRBJ2-7, with TRBD1 identical over 7 bases. The TCR was taken from a woman under 30 in good health and CMV-seropositive. The sample taken for sequencing was PBMCs. CDR3 sequence: CSGHGSQGEYF. The DNA for the CDR3 is TGCAGTGGTCACGGCAGCCAGGGGGAGTACTTC.